The sequence of this T cell receptor (beta chain) was determined in a study of T-cell memory formation after mild COVID-19. MiXCR, run by TCRdb on the 5' RACE reads, gives a single entry per CDR3 protein. Of about 360,000 distinct CDR3 sequences listed, 14% are singletons. Germline loops: CDR1 WSHSY, CDR2 SAAADI. The CDR3 runs 15 residues. The V end lost 0 bases, the J end lost 7 bases, and 13 bases lay between the germline ends. The sequencing sample was made of PBMCs or a T cell subset sorted from them (not recorded which). The V gene is TRBV10-2, the J gene TRBJ1-5; the D gene is possibly TRBD1 (5 bases). The origin of this receptor is a man between 18 and 29 years old who had mild COVID-19 (a few samples of this study predate the infection). Cell type and time point are not known. The CDR3: CASSESWDPRQPQHF. Written as DNA, the CDR3 is TGCGCCAGCAGTGAGTCTTGGGACCCCCGCCAGCCCCAGCATTTT.